A single sample gave rise to the 31 T cell receptor beta chains below, sequenced in a study of T cell changes during pregnancy in multiple sclerosis. Method: immunoSEQ multiplex PCR; TCRdb's copy keeps in-frame clones and lacks some. The sample yields approximately 26,000 clones, roughly nine tenths seen once. The sequenced sample was CD4+ T cells from peripheral blood mononuclear cells, obtained in the second trimester of pregnancy. These receptors originate from a female donor with multiple sclerosis, enrolled in a pregnancy study.

The rearrangement joins TRBV5-4 to TRBJ1-2; D is perhaps TRBD1 (5 bases). The germline V and J ends were trimmed by 4 bases and 4 bases, with 11 bases remaining between them. Germline V gene lookup returns CDR1 SGHNT and CDR2 YYREEE (reference sequence). There are 13 residues in the CDR3. DNA of the CDR3: TGTGCCAGCAGCCTCGACAGTATCTATGGCTACACCTTC. Its translation is CASSLDSIYGYTF.

The chain combines TRBV10-3 with TRBJ2-6; the match to TRBD2 covers 14 bases. The germline V gene encodes CDR1 ENHRY and CDR2 SYGVKD. The J segment lost 0 bases and the V segment lost 7 bases, leaving 5 bases of the junction unmatched. The CDR3 sequence is 18 residues long. The CDR3 nucleotides read TGTGCCATCACTGCCGGGACTAGCGGGGGCTCTGGGGCCAACGTCCTGACTTTC. Residues: CAITAGTSGGSGANVLTF.

V usage is TRBV18 and J usage is TRBJ1-2, with D possibly matching TRBD1 (6 bases). The V and J ends lost 5 bases and 6 bases respectively, with 13 bases between them. Germline CDR1 and CDR2: KGHSH and LQKENI. This CDR3 spans 13 amino acids. CDR3 coding DNA: TGTGCCAGCTCAGAACAGGGTTGGGATGGCTACACCTTC. This codes for CASSEQGWDGYTF.

The chain has TRBV30 and TRBJ1-4; 7 bases match TRBD1. Trimming took 0 bases from V and 4 from J; bases not matched to a gene: 5. Germline CDR1 and CDR2: GTSNPN and SVGIG (reference sequence). CDR3 length: 15 amino acids. The CDR3 loop reads CAWSVRDSVNEKLFF. For the CDR3, the DNA is TGTGCCTGGAGTGTACGGGACAGCGTTAATGAAAAACTGTTTTTT. Full variable domain (rest looked up from reference TRBV30 and TRBJ1-4): SQTIHQWPATLVQPVGSPLSLECTVEGTSNPNLYWYRQAAGRGLQLLFYSVGIGQISSEVPQNLSASRPQDRQFILSSKKLLLSDSGFYLCAWSVRDSVNEKLFFGSGTQLSVL.

V usage is TRBV18 and J usage is TRBJ1-1; D not resolved. The CDR3 runs 15 residues. Germline lookup yields CDR1 KGHSH and CDR2 LQKENI. Between the trimmed V and J ends, which lost 5 bases and 0 bases, there was a span of 13 bases. CDR3 in amino acids: CASSYSSDMNTEAFF. CDR3 DNA: TGTGCCAGCTCATATTCCAGCGATATGAACACTGAAGCTTTCTTT.

The chain is built from TRBV4-1 and TRBJ2-7, with 7 bases fitting TRBD2. Germline V CDR1 and CDR2: MGHRA, YSYEKL. V lost 1 base, J lost 3 bases, and 6 bases stayed unmatched. This CDR3 is 15 amino acids long. The CDR3 sequence: CASSQGLASGYEQYF. The CDR3 nucleotides are TGCGCCAGCAGCCAAGGTCTTGCTAGCGGCTACGAGCAGTACTTC.

This chain joins TRBV5-4 and TRBJ2-5; TRBD1 is a possible D gene (6 bases). Germline V gene lookup returns CDR1 SGHNT and CDR2 YYREEE (reference sequence). This CDR3 has 14 residues. Trimming stripped 1 base from V and 5 bases from J, with 12 bases between. The CDR3 nucleotides are TGTGCCAGCAGCTTGATCAGGGGCGGTGAGACCCAGTACTTC. Residues: CASSLIRGGETQYF.

In DNA, the CDR3 is TGTGCCAGCAGTGAATTTCCGCCGCAGGGGGCACGGAACGAGCAGTACTTC. Translation: CASSEFPPQGARNEQYF. The chain combines TRBV6-1 with TRBJ2-7; TRBD1 aligns across 8 bases. The V gene's germline CDR1 is MNHNS and CDR2 SASEGT. V gave up 2 bases and J gave up 5 bases; unmatched junction bases: 14. The CDR3 sequence is 17 residues long.

The chain combines TRBV7-2 with TRBJ2-1, with 9 bases fitting TRBD1. Trimming removed 0 bases from V and 7 bases from J; junction bases left unmatched: 4. There are 15 residues in the CDR3. Germline CDR1 is SGHTA and CDR2 is FQGNSA. Here the CDR3 reads CASSLAGTGLNEQFF. The CDR3 coding sequence is TGTGCCAGCAGCTTAGCAGGGACAGGGCTAAATGAGCAGTTCTTC.

The rearrangement links TRBV6-5 to TRBJ1-4, with 8 bases that match TRBD1. The CDR3 covers 15 residues. V lost 4 bases to trimming and J lost 8 bases; unmatched junction nucleotides: 9. Germline V lookup: CDR1 MNHEY, CDR2 SVGAGI. CDR3 sequence reads: CASSLSPGQVEKLFF. The DNA of the CDR3 is TGTGCCAGCAGTTTGAGCCCGGGACAGGTAGAAAAACTGTTTTTT.

This clone was observed a handful of times. The chain joins TRBV14 to TRBJ2-6, with D unclear. This CDR3 contains 14 residues. Germline V lookup: CDR1 SGHDN, CDR2 FVKESK. Trimming took off 3 bases at V and 0 bases at J, with 3 bases between the two ends. CDR3: CASSQSSGANVLTF. The CDR3 DNA sequence: TGTGCCAGCAGCCAGAGCTCTGGGGCCAACGTCCTGACTTTC.

As for this clone: The same CDR3 is also encoded by other DNA sequences in this sample. The rearrangement uses TRBV5-6 and TRBJ1-5; 7 nucleotides agree with TRBD1. CDR3 length equals 16 residues. V was pared by 2 bases and J by 4 bases, with 9 bases of the junction left unmatched. Germline lookup yields CDR1 SGHDT and CDR2 YYEEEE. CDR3 nucleotide sequence: TGTGCCAGCAGCTTACTGGCAGGGGGTGTTAATCAGCCCCAGCATTTT. This encodes CASSLLAGGVNQPQHF.

The chain uses TRBV10-3 and TRBJ1-1; possible D gene TRBD1, 5 bases. V lost 4 bases, J lost 1 base, and 10 bases lay in between. This CDR3 comprises 14 residues. Germline lookup yields CDR1 ENHRY and CDR2 SYGVKD. CDR3 coding DNA: TGTGCCATCAGTGCCCAGGGTGGGAACACTGAAGCTTTCTTT. Translating it yields CAISAQGGNTEAFF.

The chain carries TRBV6-1 and TRBJ1-5, with D possibly TRBD1 on 5 matching bases. The CDR3 has 12 amino acids. Germline V lookup: CDR1 MNHNS, CDR2 SASEGT. V was trimmed by 5 bases and J by 9 bases, leaving 11 bases between them. The CDR3 DNA follows: TGTGCCAGCAGTCATAACGGGGGGCCCCAGCATTTT. Translated, it gives CASSHNGGPQHF.

This rearrangement joins TRBV4-1 to TRBJ2-1, with D perhaps TRBD1 (5 bases). The CDR3 extends over 15 amino acids. The germline V and J ends were trimmed by 0 bases and 2 bases, with 8 bases remaining between them. From germline, CDR1 is MGHRA and CDR2 YSYEKL. The CDR3 region is CASSQDPDTYNEQFF. The CDR3 DNA is TGCGCCAGCAGCCAAGATCCGGACACCTACAATGAGCAGTTCTTC.

This chain links TRBV2 with TRBJ2-1, with D perhaps matching TRBD1 (5 bases). The germline gives CDR1 SNHLY, CDR2 FYNNEI. With 1 base removed from V and 4 bases from J, the gap between germline ends came to 11 bases. This CDR3 contains 15 residues. Here the CDR3 reads CASSEGKTEYNEQFF. For the CDR3, the DNA is TGTGCCAGCAGTGAAGGGAAGACAGAGTACAATGAGCAGTTCTTC.

This clone was seen once. This chain links TRBV5-1 with TRBJ2-5; perhaps TRBD2 as D (6 bases). This CDR3 is built from 15 residues. Germline lookup yields CDR1 SGHRS and CDR2 YFSETQ. V was cut by 4 bases and J by 0 bases, with 13 bases left in between. The CDR3: CASSPGANYQETQYF. In DNA form, the CDR3 reads TGCGCCAGCAGCCCGGGAGCGAATTACCAAGAGACCCAGTACTTC.

CDR3 nucleotide sequence: TGTGCTAGTGGCCGGGACAGTTCCTACGAGCAGTACTTC. It translates to CASGRDSSYEQYF. The chain joins TRBV12-5 to TRBJ2-7; 7 positions match TRBD1. Trimming removed 6 bases from V and 1 base from J; junction bases left unmatched: 3. There are 13 residues in the CDR3. Germline CDR1 LGHNT, CDR2 FRNRAP.

The rearrangement joins TRBV7-9 to TRBJ2-5; weak D call: TRBD2 (6 bases). The germline V and J ends were trimmed by 5 bases and 4 bases, with 11 bases remaining between them. Germline lookup yields CDR1 SEHNR and CDR2 FQNEAQ (reference sequence). The CDR3 has 13 amino acids. Here the CDR3 reads CASSMVSGETQYF. The CDR3 DNA sequence: TGTGCCAGCAGCATGGTTAGCGGAGAGACCCAGTACTTC.

This chain joins TRBV30 and TRBJ1-4; 12 nucleotides agree with TRBD1. The germline CDR1 and CDR2 sequences are GTSNPN and SVGIG (reference sequence). V gave up 1 base and J gave up 14 bases; unmatched junction bases: 8. CDR3 length: 14 amino acids. CDR3 nucleotides: TGTGCCTGGAGTGGGGGGACAGGGGGCGGAAGGCTGTTTTTT. Translated: CAWSGGTGGGRLFF.

This chain connects TRBV4-1 to TRBJ1-5, with 7 nucleotides matching TRBD1. Germline V gene sequence: CDR1 MGHRA, CDR2 YSYEKL. CDR3 length: 18 amino acids. V shed 1 base and J 12 bases; nucleotides not matched to a gene: 21. CDR3 in amino acids: CASSQGHPMTGFIGRQHF. CDR3 sequence (DNA): TGCGCCAGCAGCCAAGGGCATCCTATGACAGGGTTTATTGGGCGCCAGCATTTT.

The rearrangement joins TRBV9 to TRBJ2-5, with 12 nucleotides matching TRBD2. The DNA end is a closer match to TRBJ2-7, so the J assignment may be wrong. Germline CDR1 reads SGDLS; CDR2 reads YYNGEE. The CDR3 is 16 amino acids. CDR3 in DNA: TGTGCCAGCAGCGTAGGATCTAGCGGGGGGGCCTACGAGCAGTACTTC. It specifies CASSVGSSGGAYEQYF.

V and J are TRBV6-5 and TRBJ2-5; D not resolved. The V gene's germline CDR1 is MNHEY and CDR2 SVGAGI. CDR3 size: 15 residues. V was shortened by 0 bases and J by 1 base, with 9 bases between the two germline ends. CDR3 loop: CASSYSLATQETQYF. For the CDR3, the DNA is TGTGCCAGCAGTTACTCGTTGGCCACCCAAGAGACCCAGTACTTC.

The rearrangement joins TRBV9 to TRBJ1-1; D is unresolved. Germline V lookup: CDR1 SGDLS, CDR2 YYNGEE. Trimming stripped 0 bases from V and 1 base from J, with 7 bases between. The CDR3 totals 14 residues. The CDR3 nucleotides read TGTGCCAGCAGCGTAGTGCCAGGGAACACTGAAGCTTTCTTT. Amino acid sequence: CASSVVPGNTEAFF.

This rearrangement joins TRBV6-5 to TRBJ1-1; 8 bases align to TRBD1. Trimming took 6 bases from V and 5 from J; bases not matched to a gene: 2. Germline V gene data show CDR1 as MNHEY and CDR2 as SVGAGI. The CDR3 is 12 residues long. Written as DNA, the CDR3 is TGTGCCAGCAGCCGACAGGGGACTGAAGCTTTCTTT. As protein: CASSRQGTEAFF.

This chain links TRBV5-6 with TRBJ1-4; D unclear. CDR1 SGHDT and CDR2 YYEEEE come from the germline V gene. This CDR3 region has 16 residues. Trimming removed 4 bases at V and 5 bases at J, with 18 bases between. In nucleotides, the CDR3 is TGTGCCAGCAGCATATTCCGGGTCACTCGCAATGAAAAACTGTTTTTT. This gives the protein CASSIFRVTRNEKLFF.

The J gene is TRBJ2-5, the V gene TRBV5-4; possible D gene TRBD1, 5 bases. Trimming took off 1 base at V and 3 bases at J, with 10 bases between the two ends. Germline V gene sequence: CDR1 SGHNT, CDR2 YYREEE (reference sequence). The CDR3 runs to 14 residues. This CDR3 reads CASSLRQSKETQYF. The CDR3 DNA reads as TGTGCCAGCAGCTTGCGACAGTCAAAAGAGACCCAGTACTTC.

The chain combines TRBV11-3 with TRBJ1-5; TRBD1 matches 7 bases. CDR3 length equals 16 residues. CDR1 is SGHNT and CDR2 is YENEEA in the germline V gene. The J segment lost 5 bases and the V segment lost 1 base, leaving 8 bases of the junction unmatched. CDR3 loop: CASSLVGGGSHQPQHF. DNA for the CDR3: TGTGCCAGCAGCTTAGTAGGGGGCGGAAGTCATCAGCCCCAGCATTTT.

On this clone: A junction end diverges from the germline sequence, so it may reflect a read error. Other nucleotide sequences from this sample produce the same CDR3. The chain recombines TRBV7-8 with TRBJ1-5; D may be TRBD1 (6 bases). The CDR3 is 15 residues long. Germline assignment: CDR1 SGHVS and CDR2 FQNEAQ. The CDR3 bases are TGTGCCAGCAGCTCCGGACAGTTTAGCAACCAGCCCCAGCATTTT. Its protein product is CASSSGQFSNQPQHF.

In this sample, this clone turned up once. The rearrangement joins TRBV19 to TRBJ2-6, with unresolved D. Trimming shortened V by 7 bases and J by 0 bases, and 10 bases separated the two germline ends. The CDR3 loop spans 15 amino acids. CDR1 LNHDA and CDR2 SQIVND come from the germline V gene (reference sequence). CDR3 residues: CASKADSSGANVLTF. Written as DNA, the CDR3 is TGTGCCAGTAAGGCAGACTCCTCTGGGGCCAACGTCCTGACTTTC.

The V and J genes are TRBV10-3 and TRBJ2-1; maybe TRBD1 (6 bases). The V end lost 10 bases, the J end lost 7 bases, and 23 bases lay between the germline ends. This CDR3 is 15 amino acids long. Germline CDR1 is ENHRY and CDR2 is SYGVKD. The CDR3 nucleotides read TGTGCCAACTCGGACCAGCCCGCAGGGGATAATGAGCAGTTCTTC. Its translation is CANSDQPAGDNEQFF.